This T cell receptor beta chain comes out of a study of cytomegalovirus exposure and HLA in healthy donors. Use of 60 Vbeta and 13 Jbeta primers characterized the PCR. Assay used: immunoSEQ multiplex PCR; TCRdb lists only in-frame clones, some missing. The data show about 180,000 clones, 84% seen once. Sequencing was done on a sample of PBMCs. This receptor was taken from a girl between 5 and 17 years old in good health and CMV-seropositive.

This chain's CDR3 is CASSPKAGGSDTQYF. The CDR3 bases are TGTGCCAGCAGCCCGAAGGCGGGGGGTTCGGATACGCAGTATTTT. The gene calls are TRBV9 and TRBJ2-3; 8 bases align to TRBD2. V lost 4 bases and J lost 6; bases outside the gene matches: 10. CDR1 SGDLS and CDR2 YYNGEE come from the germline V gene. The CDR3 has 15 residues. The whole variable domain, filled in from reference TRBV9 and TRBJ2-3, reads DSGVTQTPKHLITATGQRVTLRCSPRSGDLSVYWYQQSLDQGLQFLIQYYNGEERAKGNILERFSAQQFPDLHSELNLSSLELGDSALYFCASSPKAGGSDTQYFGPGTRLTVL.